This passage covers 29 T cell receptor beta chains from one sample sequenced in a study of blood T cell repertoires in COVID-19. Profiling relied on immunoSEQ multiplex PCR, and the TCRdb table lists in-frame clones only, not all of them. The repertoire holds over 65,000 clones, with around four fifths as singletons. The sequencing sample was made of peripheral blood. The receptors derive from an elderly man with active or convalescent COVID-19.

The rearrangement links TRBV4-1 to TRBJ2-3, with D possibly matching TRBD1 (6 bases). Trimming pared 1 base from V and 2 bases from J, leaving 7 bases between. Germline CDR1 reads MGHRA; CDR2 reads YSYEKL. This CDR3 comprises 14 residues. CDR3 sequence: CASSQGTVTDTQYF. The CDR3 coding sequence is TGCGCCAGCAGCCAAGGGACAGTCACAGATACGCAGTATTTT.

J is TRBJ1-3 and V is TRBV5-1, with D possibly being TRBD1 (6 bases). Germline lookup yields CDR1 SGHRS and CDR2 YFSETQ. The CDR3 sequence is 17 residues long. Trimming removed 1 base at V and 0 bases at J, with 14 bases between. CDR3 region: CASSLTRDTNSGNTIYF. In nucleotides, the CDR3 is TGCGCCAGCAGCTTGACGAGGGACACCAACTCTGGAAACACCATATATTTT. Variable domain in full (rest from reference TRBV5-1 and TRBJ1-3): KAGVTQTPRYLIKTRGQQVTLSCSPISGHRSVSWYQQTPGQGLQFLFEYFSETQRNKGNFPGRFSGRQFSNSRSEMNVSTLELGDSALYLCASSLTRDTNSGNTIYFGEGSWLTVV.

V is TRBV7-3 and J is TRBJ2-1; 7 positions agree with TRBD2. The CDR3 is 13 residues long. From germline, CDR1 is SGHTA and CDR2 FQGTGA. V shed 5 bases and J 10 bases; nucleotides not matched to a gene: 8. CDR3 sequence reads: CASSEHGTTEQFF. The DNA for the CDR3 is TGTGCCAGCAGCGAACACGGGACTACCGAGCAGTTCTTC.

V and J are TRBV19 and TRBJ2-5; 8 bases line up with TRBD2. With 1 base clipped from V and 4 bases from J, the junction kept 11 bases outside the gene matches. Per the germline V gene, CDR1 is LNHDA and CDR2 is SQIVND (reference sequence). There are 17 residues in the CDR3. The CDR3, as DNA: TGTGCCAGTAGTATAGGGAGCCTAGCGGGTTTAGGAGAGACCCAGTACTTC. It translates to CASSIGSLAGLGETQYF.

V usage is TRBV19 and J usage is TRBJ2-2, with 7 positions matching TRBD2. CDR3 length: 17 residues. Trimming at V came to 4 bases and at J to 6 bases, leaving 14 bases not matched to a gene. Germline V gene lookup returns CDR1 LNHDA and CDR2 SQIVND (reference sequence). Here the CDR3 reads CASSTHQSGLGAGELFF. The CDR3 nucleotides are TGTGCCAGTAGTACACACCAATCAGGACTAGGCGCCGGGGAGCTGTTTTTT.

This clone was recorded once. This chain joins TRBV27 and TRBJ2-1, with 9 bases aligning to TRBD1. V lost 6 bases to trimming and J lost 7 bases; unmatched junction nucleotides: 7. This CDR3 spans 14 amino acids. In germline, CDR1 is MNHEY, CDR2 SMNVEV (reference sequence). CDR3 in DNA: TGTGCCAGCAGCCGCGGACAGGGGTCAAATGAGCAGTTCTTC. Its translation: CASSRGQGSNEQFF.

The table lists this clone with a few counts. The chain links TRBV27 to TRBJ1-4; D might be TRBD1 (5 bases). Between the trimmed V and J ends, which lost 6 bases and 6 bases, there was a span of 17 bases. The germline V gene has CDR1 MNHEY and CDR2 SMNVEV (reference sequence). The CDR3 sequence is 15 residues long. The CDR3: CASRLWAGSDEKLFF. The CDR3 DNA sequence: TGTGCCAGCAGACTTTGGGCAGGGTCGGATGAAAAACTGTTTTTT. The whole variable domain, filled in from reference TRBV27 and TRBJ1-4, reads EAQVTQNPRYLITVTGKKLTVTCSQNMNHEYMSWYRQDPGLGLRQIYYSMNVEVTDKGDVPEGYKVSRKEKRNFPLILESPSPNQTSLYFCASRLWAGSDEKLFFGSGTQLSVL.

Concerning this clone: This sample also contains other DNA sequences that code for the same CDR3. The chain employs TRBV3-1 (or the pseudogene TRBV3-2) and TRBJ2-3, with 10 bases aligning to TRBD2. The CDR3 contains 17 residues. Germline CDR1 and CDR2: LGHDT and YNNKEL (reference sequence). J was trimmed by 6 bases and V by 1 base; bases with no gene match: 10. CDR3 sequence: CASSQGIAGGPTDTQYF. CDR3 DNA: TGTGCCAGCAGCCAAGGCATAGCGGGGGGCCCCACGGATACGCAGTATTTT.

J is TRBJ1-1 and V is TRBV10-1; D is ambiguous. Trimming removed 6 bases from V and 1 base from J, with 18 bases in between. Germline V lookup: CDR1 WNHNN, CDR2 SYGVQD (reference sequence). This CDR3 has 16 amino acids. The CDR3 DNA is TGCGCCAGCAGGCAAAACCGGGGAGGCCGGAACACTGAAGCTTTCTTT. It is translated as CASRQNRGGRNTEAFF.

CDR3 DNA: TGTGCCAGCAGTGAAAGGGGGGGTAGGCAGGGCAATCGGGTACAGTACGTC. This sequence encodes CASSERGGRQGNRVQYV. V is TRBV6-1 and J is TRBJ2-7; possibly TRBD2 for D (7 bases). The CDR3 spans 17 residues. The V gene's germline CDR1 is MNHNS and CDR2 SASEGT. Trimming shortened V by 2 bases and J by 10 bases, and 27 bases separated the two germline ends.

The rearrangement uses TRBV30 and TRBJ1-3; D unresolved. The germline V and J ends were trimmed by 7 bases and 4 bases, with 5 bases remaining between them. The CDR3 covers 10 residues. Per germline, CDR1 GTSNPN and CDR2 SVGIG (reference sequence). CDR3 sequence reads: CASVGNTIYF. The CDR3 DNA reads TGTGCCTCCGTAGGAAACACCATATATTTT.

The J gene is TRBJ1-2, the V gene TRBV5-1; perhaps TRBD1 as D (5 bases). V lost 4 bases to trimming and J lost 1 base, with 17 bases between them. This CDR3 has 16 residues. Per germline, CDR1 SGHRS and CDR2 YFSETQ. CDR3 coding DNA: TGCGCCAGCAGCGCCGCGGGGCTAATAAATAACTATGGCTACACCTTC. This codes for CASSAAGLINNYGYTF.

The CDR3 DNA reads as TGTGCCAGCAGTGAAGCGTTAGGGGCCGGCGGAAACACCATATATTTT. Its protein is CASSEALGAGGNTIYF. The J gene is TRBJ1-3, the V gene TRBV6-1; D is possibly TRBD1 (5 bases). Germline V lookup: CDR1 MNHNS, CDR2 SASEGT. The CDR3 totals 16 residues. V was trimmed by 0 bases and J by 4 bases, leaving 13 bases between them.

This clone counts as large. The V gene is TRBV6-5, the J gene TRBJ1-5; TRBD1 is a possible D gene (6 bases). CDR1 and CDR2 (germline): MNHEY, SVGAGI. V was pared by 0 bases and J by 4 bases, with 7 bases between. This CDR3 contains 14 residues. In DNA, the CDR3 is TGTGCCAGCAGTTACTCTGACAGGAATCAGCCCCAGCATTTT. It specifies CASSYSDRNQPQHF.

This chain uses TRBV3-1 (or the pseudogene TRBV3-2) with TRBJ2-1; D may be TRBD2 (5 bases). V gave up 3 bases and J gave up 6 bases, with 21 bases separating them. The V gene's germline CDR1 is LGHDT and CDR2 YNNKEL (reference sequence). The CDR3 loop spans 17 amino acids. The CDR3 sequence: CASSHSERRLLFNEQFF. CDR3 in DNA: TGTGCCAGCAGCCACTCGGAGCGGCGCCTACTCTTCAATGAGCAGTTCTTC.

The chain has TRBV15 and TRBJ1-5, with 11 bases matching TRBD1. The V gene end was trimmed by 1 base and the J gene end by 4 bases; junction bases not matched to a gene: 6. The length of the CDR3 is 17 residues. Germline CDR1 and CDR2: LNHNV and YYDKDF (reference sequence). The CDR3 coding sequence is TGTGCCACCAGCAGAGCTGGGACAGGGGGTAGGAATCAGCCCCAGCATTTT. Protein product: CATSRAGTGGRNQPQHF.

V is TRBV4-1 and J is TRBJ2-1, with 8 bases fitting TRBD2. The V and J ends lost 5 bases and 2 bases, in that order; junction bases with no gene match: 8. Germline values: CDR1 MGHRA, CDR2 YSYEKL. The CDR3 loop spans 16 amino acids. CDR3 nucleotides: TGCGCCAGCAGCACCAGAACTAGCGGAACCTACAATGAGCAGTTCTTC. Encoded protein: CASSTRTSGTYNEQFF.

The chain employs TRBV2 and TRBJ2-7; 7 bases agree with TRBD1. J lost 3 bases, V lost 8 bases, and 10 bases had no gene match. The CDR3 contains 14 residues. CDR1 and CDR2 (germline): SNHLY, FYNNEI. CDR3 in DNA: TGTGCCAGCGTCCTCACGACAGGGATCTACGAGCAGTACGTC. It is translated as CASVLTTGIYEQYV.

V is TRBV25-1 and J is TRBJ1-1, with D unresolved. The V gene's germline CDR1 is MGHDK and CDR2 SYGVNS. With 6 bases removed from V and 3 bases from J, the gap between germline ends came to 14 bases. The CDR3 consists of 14 residues. CDR3 loop: CASSQSGLDTEAFF. CDR3 nucleotide sequence: TGTGCCAGCAGCCAGAGTGGGCTGGACACTGAAGCTTTCTTT.

This clone was picked up a small number of times. The V call is TRBV12-5, the J call TRBJ1-5; 8 bases align to TRBD1. The CDR3 spans 14 residues. The V segment lost 8 bases and the J segment 5 bases; nucleotides outside the gene matches: 8. Germline CDR1 and CDR2: LGHNT and FRNRAP. This CDR3 reads CASRWAGGDQPQHF. In DNA, the CDR3 is TGTGCTAGTCGGTGGGCAGGGGGCGATCAGCCCCAGCATTTT.

This rearrangement joins TRBV5-1 to TRBJ1-4; 7 bases line up with TRBD1. The junction had 14 bases not matched to a gene; V was cut back by 4 bases and J by 8 bases. Germline CDR1 and CDR2: SGHRS and YFSETQ. This CDR3 comprises 16 residues. CDR3: CASSPGFRGGEEKLFF. The CDR3 region has the DNA TGCGCCAGCAGCCCGGGTTTTAGAGGGGGCGAGGAAAAACTGTTTTTT.

The rearrangement joins TRBV19 to TRBJ1-5; TRBD1 is a possible D gene (5 bases). This CDR3 has 16 residues. V dropped 5 bases and J dropped 1 base, with 15 bases sitting between them. Germline V lookup: CDR1 LNHDA, CDR2 SQIVND (reference sequence). The CDR3 DNA reads TGTGCCAGTAGTCCCCTTTCGGGGGGGAGCAATCAGCCCCAGCATTTT. Protein: CASSPLSGGSNQPQHF.

The chain joins TRBV7-9 to TRBJ2-3, with TRBD2 matching 8 bases. Per the germline V gene, CDR1 is SEHNR and CDR2 is FQNEAQ (reference sequence). Losses at the gene ends were 5 bases for V and 1 base for J; bases not matched to a gene: 2. The CDR3 contains 14 residues. The CDR3 DNA is TGTGCCAGCAGCATACTAGCGGGCACAGATACGCAGTATTTT. Encoded protein: CASSILAGTDTQYF.

The chain carries TRBV7-3 and TRBJ2-1, with D perhaps matching TRBD2 (6 bases). The germline gives CDR1 SGHTA, CDR2 FQGTGA. V was trimmed by 1 base and J by 1 base, leaving 14 bases between them. The CDR3 sequence is 17 residues long. CDR3 coding DNA: TGTGCCAGCAGCTTAAACCCCCCGGGAGCGTCCTACAATGAGCAGTTCTTC. Its translation: CASSLNPPGASYNEQFF.

The chain is built from TRBV15 and TRBJ1-5; a possible D gene is TRBD1 (5 bases). CDR3 length equals 16 residues. Germline V gene lookup returns CDR1 LNHNV and CDR2 YYDKDF (reference sequence). The V and J ends lost 0 bases and 3 bases respectively, with 12 bases between them. CDR3 DNA: TGTGCCACCAGCAGAGAAACAGGTTCTGTCAATCAGCCCCAGCATTTT. It yields the protein CATSRETGSVNQPQHF. Complete variable domain (other parts from reference TRBV15 and TRBJ1-5): DAMVIQNPRYQVTQFGKPVTLSCSQTLNHNVMYWYQQKSSQAPKLLFHYYDKDFNNEADTPDNFQSRRPNTSFCFLDIRSPGLGDTAMYLCATSRETGSVNQPQHFGDGTRLSIL.

V is TRBV11-2 and J is TRBJ2-1; D remains unclear. This CDR3 contains 15 residues. The germline V gene has CDR1 SGHAT and CDR2 FQNNGV. The V gene lost 2 bases and the J gene lost 4 bases, with 12 bases spanning the gap. In DNA form, the CDR3 reads TGTGCCAGCAGCTTAAGCAGCGTCCTTTACAATGAGCAGTTCTTC. Translation: CASSLSSVLYNEQFF. The variable domain in full, completed from reference TRBV11-2 and TRBJ2-1, reads EAGVAQSPRYKIIEKRQSVAFWCNPISGHATLYWYQQILGQGPKLLIQFQNNGVVDDSQLPKDRFSAERLKGVDSTLKIQPAKLEDSAVYLCASSLSSVLYNEQFFGPGTRLTVL.

The V call is TRBV5-1, the J call TRBJ2-3; weak D call: TRBD2 (6 bases). The ends were cut back, 4 bases at V and 6 bases at J, with 24 bases in the middle. This CDR3 has 17 residues. Germline CDR1 and CDR2: SGHRS and YFSETQ. Written as DNA, the CDR3 is TGCGCCAGCAGCCCCCTAAGGGGAGGTGGTCTCTTCGATACGCAGTATTTT. This encodes CASSPLRGGGLFDTQYF.

The V and J genes are TRBV14 and TRBJ1-1, with 8 positions matching TRBD1. V gave up 1 base and J gave up 2 bases; unmatched junction bases: 6. Germline V gene lookup returns CDR1 SGHDN and CDR2 FVKESK. The CDR3 sequence is 16 residues long. CDR3 coding DNA: TGTGCCAGCAGCCAAGGTTCCTCAGGGGGCAACACTGAAGCTTTCTTT. Its translation is CASSQGSSGGNTEAFF.

This clone was recorded a few times. An end of the junction differs from the germline gene, which may be a read error. The chain links TRBV28 to TRBJ1-2; D is ambiguous. The CDR3 spans 9 residues. The germline V gene has CDR1 MDHEN and CDR2 SYDVKM. The CDR3 nucleotides read TGTGCCAGCAGTTTTCCCGTCTCCTTC. Translation gives CASSFPVSF.